The clone carrying this T cell receptor beta chain has just a few counts. TCRdb independently ran MiXCR on the 5' RACE reads; one entry per CDR3 protein. The sample includes 310,000 or so distinct CDR3 sequences, 6.5% to 9.5% of them seen just once. The data derive from a study of identical twins. The length of the CDR3 is 14 residues. Per germline, CDR1 MNHNS and CDR2 SASEGT. With V trimmed by 5 bases and J by 3 bases, 3 bases remained unmatched. This sample also belongs to another study, concerning yellow fever vaccine responses in identical twins.

The rearrangement links TRBV6-1 to TRBJ2-2, with 7 positions matching TRBD2. The TCR was taken from a woman under 30 in good health. Sequences were obtained from memory (CD45RO+) T cells sorted from blood. The CDR3: CASSSGADTGELFF. The CDR3 nucleotides read TGTGCCAGCAGTAGCGGGGCGGACACCGGGGAGCTGTTTTTT.